Listed here are 10 T cell receptor beta chains from one sample, sequenced in a study of low-dose radiotherapy and immunotherapy resistance in tumors. Time point indicated: before trial treatment. TRAV and TRBV primers primed cDNA for both TCRalpha and TCRbeta. Amplification, which lasted around 18 PCR cycles, used a constant-region primer and V-primer adapter to amplify TCRs. Each CDR3 protein gets one entry after TCRdb re-called the reads with MiXCR. This repertoire shows around 90,000 distinct CDR3 sequences, approximately 20% found once; its top ten account for 5% to 6.5%. The source material was PBMCs, sampled before treatment. These TCRs come from a male donor with prostate cancer.

This clonotype was seen only a few times. The chain joins TRBV5-1 to TRBJ2-5; 10 positions match TRBD2. With V trimmed by 7 bases and J by 2 bases, 5 bases remained unmatched. Germline V gives CDR1 SGHRS, CDR2 YFSETQ. This CDR3 is built from 14 residues. DNA for the CDR3: TGCGCCAGCTCCCCTAGCGGGGGACAAGAGACCCAGTACTTC. Amino acids: CASSPSGGQETQYF.

This clonotype was detected many times. The V gene is TRBV7-8, the J gene TRBJ2-7; D is undetermined. The V gene lost 1 base and the J gene lost 1 base, with 8 bases spanning the gap. This CDR3 is 14 amino acids long. Germline loops: CDR1 SGHVS, CDR2 FQNEAQ. CDR3 residues: CASSLEVASYEQYF. CDR3 sequence (DNA): TGTGCCAGCAGCTTAGAAGTTGCTTCCTACGAGCAGTACTTC.

The table lists this clonotype with many counts. The chain employs TRBV4-2 and TRBJ2-7; TRBD1 matches 7 bases. Germline lookup yields CDR1 LGHNA and CDR2 YNFKEQ. The CDR3 extends over 16 amino acids. Unmatched junction bases numbered 8, after V lost 3 bases and J lost 0 bases. CDR3: CASSQATGILSYEQYF. The CDR3 DNA reads as TGTGCCAGCAGCCAGGCGACAGGGATTCTCTCCTACGAGCAGTACTTC.

This chain links TRBV29-1 with TRBJ2-7; 9 bases line up with TRBD1. Germline CDR1 reads SQVTM; CDR2 reads ANQGSEA. Unmatched junction bases numbered 11, after V lost 8 bases and J lost 6 bases. The CDR3 length is 13 residues. The CDR3 reads CSFSPGQGGEQYF. DNA of the CDR3: TGCAGCTTTTCTCCGGGACAGGGAGGCGAGCAGTACTTC.

This clonotype was counted ten times or more. The chain uses TRBV3-1 and TRBJ2-5, with D perhaps TRBD2 (6 bases). The CDR3 loop spans 16 amino acids. With 2 bases removed from V and 2 bases from J, the gap between germline ends came to 15 bases. Germline V CDR1 and CDR2: LGHDT, YNNKEL (reference sequence). The CDR3 sequence: CASSQRGAGQQETQYF. In DNA form, the CDR3 reads TGTGCCAGCAGCCAACGTGGAGCGGGCCAGCAAGAGACCCAGTACTTC.

J is TRBJ2-4 and V is TRBV29-1; TRBD1 or TRBD2 may be the D gene (6 bases each). Trimming took 7 bases from V and 6 from J, leaving 16 bases between them. CDR1 and CDR2 (germline): SQVTM, ANQGSEA. There are 13 residues in the CDR3. In nucleotides, the CDR3 is TGCAGCGCCCGAGGGGGGTCGGGAAACATTCAGTACTTC. It is translated as CSARGGSGNIQYF.

This clonotype showed up many times. The V call is TRBV5-1, the J call TRBJ2-1, with 7 positions matching TRBD2. Unmatched junction bases numbered 15, after V lost 4 bases and J lost 2 bases. Germline CDR1 SGHRS, CDR2 YFSETQ. The CDR3 is 18 residues long. The CDR3 DNA sequence: TGCGCCAGCAGCGCCCGGGTATGGAGCGGGATGACCTACAATGAGCAGTTCTTC. Translation gives CASSARVWSGMTYNEQFF.

This clonotype has a count of ten or more. The J gene is TRBJ2-7, the V gene TRBV20-1, with 9 bases fitting TRBD2. Trimming cost V 0 bases and J 4 bases; bases outside gene matches: 7. The CDR3 covers 15 residues. The germline gives CDR1 DFQATT, CDR2 SNEGSKA (reference sequence). The CDR3 DNA is TGCAGTGCTAGAGATTGGGGACTAGCAACGTACGAGCAGTACTTC. This encodes CSARDWGLATYEQYF.

The chain is built from TRBV30 and TRBJ2-1; 10 nucleotides align to TRBD2. Trimming at V came to 1 base and at J to 12 bases, leaving 15 bases not matched to a gene. Germline CDR1 is GTSNPN and CDR2 is SVGIG (reference sequence). The length of the CDR3 is 16 residues. The CDR3, as DNA: TGTGCCTGGAGTGACAAAAACGGACTAGCGGTTGGCAGGCAGTTCTTC. Amino acids: CAWSDKNGLAVGRQFF.

There are many counts of this clonotype. V and J are TRBV7-3 and TRBJ2-7, with D perhaps matching TRBD2 (6 bases). The V end was cut by 5 bases, the J end by 8 bases, with 22 bases between. The V gene's germline CDR1 is SGHTA and CDR2 FQGTGA. The CDR3 covers 15 residues. For the CDR3, the DNA is TGTGCCAGCAGCCCACAACTAGCCCCAACGATGCAGCAGTACTTC. Encoded protein: CASSPQLAPTMQQYF. Supplemented by reference TRBV7-3 and TRBJ2-7, the full variable domain reads GAGVSQTPSNKVTEKGKYVELRCDPISGHTALYWYRQSLGQGPEFLIYFQGTGAADDSGLPNDRFFAVRPEGSVSTLKIQRTERGDSAVYLCASSPQLAPTMQQYFGPGTRLTVT.